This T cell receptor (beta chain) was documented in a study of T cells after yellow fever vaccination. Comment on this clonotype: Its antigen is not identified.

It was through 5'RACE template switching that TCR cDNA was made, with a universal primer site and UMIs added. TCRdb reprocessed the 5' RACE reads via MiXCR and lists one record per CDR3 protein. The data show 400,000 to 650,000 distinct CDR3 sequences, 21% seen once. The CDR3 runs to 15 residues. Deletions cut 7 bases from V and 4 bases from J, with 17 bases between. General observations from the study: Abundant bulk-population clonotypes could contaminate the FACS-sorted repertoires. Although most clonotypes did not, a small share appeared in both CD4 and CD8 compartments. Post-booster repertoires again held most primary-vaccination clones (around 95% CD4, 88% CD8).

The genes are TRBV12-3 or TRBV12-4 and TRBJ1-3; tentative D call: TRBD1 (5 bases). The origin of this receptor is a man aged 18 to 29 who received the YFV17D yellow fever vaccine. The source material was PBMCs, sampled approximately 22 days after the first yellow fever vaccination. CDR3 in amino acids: CASNIAGSGGNTIYF. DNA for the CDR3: TGTGCCAGCAATATTGCAGGGAGCGGGGGAAACACCATATATTTT.